This TCR beta chain was sequenced in a study of cytomegalovirus exposure and HLA in healthy donors. At the level of the study: The Caucasian-associated ancestry cluster contained 81% of the roughly 370 genotyped donors.

This clone was counted at least ten times. Antigen specificity is unknown. Other nucleotide sequences from this sample produce the same CDR3. The CDR3 spans 14 residues. The germline V gene has CDR1 LNHNV and CDR2 YYDKDF (reference sequence). Trimming took 2 bases from V and 0 from J, leaving 8 bases between them. Study outcomes and limitations: A prior analysis recorded that most TCR beta V segments were productive about 87% or about 30% of the time. In presence/absence analyses, roughly uniform sequencing depth across donors was assumed.

The primer mix had 60 Vbeta and 13 Jbeta primers. Data came from immunoSEQ multiplex PCR; TCRdb stores just in-frame clones and leaves some out. The profile shows around 100,000 clones, around 79% of them singletons. The rearrangement uses TRBV15 and TRBJ2-7; no firm D call. The receptor was derived from a man aged 60-69 years in good health and CMV-seropositive. The sample consisted of PBMCs. Here the CDR3 DNA reads TGTGCCACCAGCAGAAGTGGTAGCTCCTACGAGCAGTACTTC. The encoded protein is CATSRSGSSYEQYF.